This record looks at one T cell receptor (beta chain) sequence and its context. These data come from a study of blood T cell repertoires in COVID-19. Study in general: The origin of the acute and convalescent COVID-19 samples was the United States, Italy and Spain. T cells, B-cell-depleted T cells, or PBMCs provided the cDNA or gDNA that served as material.

Authors' data handling: Amplification of reference gene primers was used by the study to estimate nucleated cell counts. The protocol was immunoSEQ multiplex PCR, while the TCRdb copy is restricted to in-frame clones and leaves out a portion. V and J calls and clone size are as listed in that table; D and trimming were resolved from the DNA. The data contain 650,000 to 800,000 clones, about nine tenths of them seen just once; the ten biggest clones take up roughly 0.25%. The germline V gene encodes CDR1 GTSNPN and CDR2 SVGIG (reference sequence). This CDR3 region has 21 residues. With 5 bases removed from V and 5 bases from J, the gap between germline ends came to 39 bases.

This TCR derives from a woman aged 18 to 35 with acute or convalescent COVID-19. Sequences were obtained from peripheral blood. The chain employs TRBV30 and TRBJ1-2; D possibly corresponds to TRBD1 (6 bases). The DNA of the CDR3 is TGTGCCTGGGAAACACAGAAAGGACAGACCTTGTACCCTGGTATCTGGTATGGCTACACCTTC. Translated: CAWETQKGQTLYPGIWYGYTF.